This TCR beta chain was identified in a study of chemoradiotherapy in HPV16-positive cancers. Study-wide results and caveats: Functional assays defining HPV-specific T cells used only a couple of HPV16-positive patients. Non-HPV-specific T cells did not expand in tumors during treatment, whereas candidate HPV-specific clones and E7-related motifs did. Better recurrence-free survival went with HPV-responsive T-cell expansion in HPV16-positive patients.

Note on this clone: What it binds is not known.

The method was immunoSEQ multiplex PCR; TCRdb's version includes in-frame clones alone and lacks a portion of them. This table has around 7,400 clones, around 74% appearing once. This CDR3 is 16 amino acids long. Unmatched junction bases numbered 14, after V lost 5 bases and J lost 7 bases. Germline lookup yields CDR1 SGHAT and CDR2 FQNNGV. The TCR was taken from a human donor with HPV-associated anogenital cancer. Here the sequenced sample was tumor tissue, taken from a patient who underwent chemoradiotherapy. V usage is TRBV11-2 and J usage is TRBJ2-3; 8 nucleotides agree with TRBD1. The CDR3 DNA follows: TGTGCCAGCAGCCTCAGGACAGGGCCGAACCTGAATACGCAGTATTTT. This encodes CASSLRTGPNLNTQYF.